The T cell receptor beta chain described here comes from a study of blood T cell repertoires in COVID-19. Study-level background: Samples of COVID-19 (acute and convalescent) were obtained from the United States, Italy and Spain. T cells, B-cell-depleted T cells, or PBMCs supplied cDNA or gDNA.

Per the study methods: How many nucleated cells were present was estimated from reference gene primer amplification. The data were produced by immunoSEQ multiplex PCR, yet TCRdb's version contains in-frame clones alone and is incomplete. V, J and clone size reflect that table, while D and trimming were determined from the DNA. The data show roughly 260,000 clones, 80% to 90% seen once. After removal of 5 bases from V and 8 bases from J, the junction contained 13 bases not matched to a gene. Germline CDR1 SGHNT, CDR2 YENEEA. The CDR3 extends over 17 amino acids. This chain connects TRBV11-3 to TRBJ2-1, with TRBD2 matching over 12 bases. The sequence came from a woman aged 45 to 65 with acute or convalescent COVID-19. The sample was peripheral blood. As DNA, the CDR3 is TGTGCCAGCAGCCCCGGGGCGAGACTAGCGGGAGTTCATGAGCAGTTCTTC. Translation gives CASSPGARLAGVHEQFF.